This T cell receptor beta chain stems from a study of shared clonotypes between healthy human individuals. CD45RO-negative, CCR7-positively selected cells formed the naive CD8 fraction, excluding terminally differentiated effector memory CD45RA+ cells. Broader study findings: Of the naive CD4 clonotypes, 4% to 5% were shared across several donors.

The CDR3 runs 15 residues. Germline CDR1 and CDR2: MDHEN and SYDVKM. V was clipped by 5 bases and J by 8 bases, with 21 bases between them. As concerns this clone: What it binds is unknown.

Clones were sequenced by immunoSEQ multiplex PCR, and TCRdb holds only the in-frame ones, with some missing. Among about 2.1 million clones listed, about 93% were seen once. This TCR came from a man younger than 35 in good health. Some clones in this sample may be carry-over from other donors' samples. V and J are TRBV28 and TRBJ1-1; D unresolved. Sequencing input: naive CD8+ T cells from PBMCs. The CDR3 loop reads CASSPVIRTPGEAFF. The CDR3 DNA reads as TGTGCCAGCAGTCCCGTTATAAGGACCCCAGGAGAAGCTTTCTTT.